Each of the 8 T cell receptor beta chains below was sequenced from the same sample in a study of T cells in Graves' hyperthyroidism and ophthalmopathy. RNA transcripts were the template for amplifying TCR beta CDR3 regions. With the HTBI primer set, the TCR CDR3 went through a first round of RT-PCR. TCRdb itself ran the multiplex PCR reads through MiXCR, one entry per CDR3 protein. The repertoire holds around 440,000 distinct CDR3 sequences, with 15% to 19% as singletons. The sample taken for sequencing was blood. Receptor source: a woman between 18 and 29 years old with Graves' hyperthyroidism.

This clonotype was counted ten times or more. The J gene is TRBJ1-1, the V gene TRBV27; tentative D call: TRBD1 (5 bases). This CDR3 is built from 13 residues. Germline-derived CDR1 and CDR2 are MNHEY and SMNVEV (reference sequence). Trimming pared 5 bases from V and 1 base from J, leaving 8 bases between. The chain's CDR3 is CASSPRENTEAFF. The CDR3, as DNA: TGTGCCAGCAGTCCCAGGGAGAACACTGAAGCTTTCTTT.

This clonotype came up many times. This chain connects TRBV7-9 to TRBJ2-7, with unresolved D. The CDR3 spans 14 residues. The ends were cut back, 1 base at V and 2 bases at J, with 9 bases in the middle. Per the germline V gene, CDR1 is SEHNR and CDR2 is FQNEAQ (reference sequence). CDR3 in amino acids: CASSLVGYAYEQYF. For the CDR3, the DNA is TGTGCCAGCAGCTTAGTAGGGTACGCCTACGAGCAGTACTTC.

The chain couples TRBV9 to TRBJ2-1; TRBD1 matches at 8 bases. The CDR3 contains 16 residues. Germline lookup yields CDR1 SGDLS and CDR2 YYNGEE. Trimming cost V 3 bases and J 1 base; bases outside gene matches: 6. The CDR3, as DNA: TGTGCCAGCAGCGGGCTACAGGGGGTTTCCTACAATGAGCAGTTCTTC. The encoded protein is CASSGLQGVSYNEQFF.

Many counts were recorded for this clonotype. V is TRBV27 and J is TRBJ2-2, with a weak D call TRBD2 (6 bases). The CDR3 runs to 15 residues. Trimming left V 5 bases short and J 3 bases short, with 13 bases between. Per germline, CDR1 MNHEY and CDR2 SMNVEV (reference sequence). The CDR3 spells CASSPYIADTGELFF. In DNA, the CDR3 is TGTGCCAGCAGTCCATACATAGCGGACACCGGGGAGCTGTTTTTT.

The genes are TRBV7-3 and TRBJ2-3; 12 nucleotides match TRBD2. This CDR3 comprises 16 residues. Trimming at V came to 5 bases and at J to 3 bases, leaving 6 bases not matched to a gene. Looked up from germline, CDR1 is SGHTA and CDR2 is FQGTGA. CDR3 nucleotides: TGTGCCAGCAGCGCCGGACTAGCGGGGCGGACAGATACGCAGTATTTT. Protein product: CASSAGLAGRTDTQYF. The complete variable domain, with remaining parts taken from reference TRBV7-3 and TRBJ2-3, reads GAGVSQTPSNKVTEKGKYVELRCDPISGHTALYWYRQSLGQGPEFLIYFQGTGAADDSGLPNDRFFAVRPEGSVSTLKIQRTERGDSAVYLCASSAGLAGRTDTQYFGPGTRLTVL.

The sample holds many counts of this clonotype. The V gene is TRBV13, the J gene TRBJ2-3, with D possibly TRBD2 on 6 matching bases. The V gene lost 5 bases and the J gene lost 0 bases, with 9 bases spanning the gap. The length of the CDR3 is 14 residues. Germline assignment: CDR1 PRHDT and CDR2 FYEKMQ (reference sequence). CDR3 amino acids: CASSAEGSTDTQYF. The CDR3, as DNA: TGTGCCAGCAGCGCGGAGGGGAGCACAGATACGCAGTATTTT.

This clonotype was seen at least ten times. The chain employs TRBV20-1 and TRBJ2-1, with 8 positions matching TRBD1. The ends lost 6 bases at V and 5 bases at J; junction bases unmatched: 3. The CDR3 length is 12 residues. The germline CDR1 and CDR2 sequences are DFQATT and SNEGSKA (reference sequence). Written as DNA, the CDR3 is TGCAGTGCGACAGGGGCCAACAATGAGCAGTTCTTC. Residues: CSATGANNEQFF.

The chain recombines TRBV5-1 with TRBJ2-6; D not certain. This CDR3 is built from 15 residues. Germline CDR1 and CDR2: SGHRS and YFSETQ. Trimming removed 1 base at V and 4 bases at J, with 9 bases between. The CDR3 region has the DNA TGCGCCAGCAGCTTGATTGCGGCCGGGGCCAACGTCCTGACTTTC. Translated: CASSLIAAGANVLTF.